These T cell receptor beta chains were read from a single sample in a study of cytomegalovirus exposure and HLA in healthy donors. The protocol was immunoSEQ multiplex PCR, while the TCRdb copy is restricted to in-frame clones and leaves out a portion. The sample includes some 99,000 clones, 73% of them seen just once. Sequencing input: PBMCs. The source of these receptors is a man in his forties in good health and CMV-seronegative. CDR3s include the opening cysteine and the closing phenylalanine or tryptophan. D genes are given only for firm matches. Clone size is given for some rows only: seen once, a few or many times, or a class if the clone is expanded.

>.|TRBJ1-1|13|.|TRBV27
TGTGCCAGCAGTTATGGCCGGAACACTGAAGCTTTCTTT
CASSYGRNTEAFF
>.|TRBJ1-6|12|.|TRBV4-1
TGCGCCAGCAGCCAAGATTGGGGGGAGATCCACTTT
CASSQDWGEIHF
>.|TRBJ2-5|16|TRBD2|TRBV4-3
TGCGCCAGCAGCCCTGTAGGTCGGGGGGGGCAAGAGACCCAGTACTTC
CASSPVGRGGQETQYF
>.|TRBJ1-1|13|.|TRBV11-2
TGTGCCAGCAGCCTACAACGGAGCACTGAAGCTTTCTTT
CASSLQRSTEAFF
>.|TRBJ2-3|17|TRBD2|TRBV4-1
TGCGCCAGCAGCCCCCTCATCCTAGCGGACCACACAGATACGCAGTATTTT
CASSPLILADHTDTQYF
>once|TRBJ2-2|17|TRBD2|TRBV4-1
TGCGCCAGCAGCCGGGGGGGGTTGGCGGGGGGTTCCGGGGAGCTGTTTTTT
CASSRGGLAGGSGELFF
>.|TRBJ2-5|13|.|TRBV19
TGTGCCAGTAGTACACTGGGGCGAGAGACCCAGTACTTC
CASSTLGRETQYF
>.|TRBJ2-7|17|.|TRBV7-9
TGTGCCAGCAGCCCAGGGCAGGGAAGTGCTGATTCCTACGAGCAGTACTTC
CASSPGQGSADSYEQYF
>once|TRBJ1-2|16|TRBD1|TRBV19
TGTGCCAGTAGTATGGACCTAGGGACAGCAGTCTATGGCTACACCTTC
CASSMDLGTAVYGYTF
>few|TRBJ1-1|12|.|TRBV10-3
TGTGCCATCAGTGACAGGGCCACTGAAGCTTTCTTT
CAISDRATEAFF
>.|TRBJ1-6|14|.|TRBV5-1
TGCGCCAGCAGCTTGGGGCAGGCGAATTCACCCCTCCACTTT
CASSLGQANSPLHF
>.|TRBJ2-3|16|TRBD2|TRBV5-1
TGCGCCAGCAGAGGAGGAGAGCGGGGCCTCACAGATACGCAGTATTTT
CASRGGERGLTDTQYF
>.|TRBJ2-3|16|TRBD1|TRBV5-6
TGTGCCAGCAGCTGGGGGACAGGTTCGGGCACAGATACGCAGTATTTT
CASSWGTGSGTDTQYF
>few|TRBJ2-7|14|.|TRBV5-1
TGCGCCAGCAGCTTGGGTGACTACTCCTACGAGCAGTACTTC
CASSLGDYSYEQYF
>once|TRBJ2-5|13|.|TRBV15
TGTGCCACCAGCAGAGTCTCGGGGGAGACCCAGTACTTC
CATSRVSGETQYF
>.|TRBJ2-6|15|.|TRBV19
TGTGCCAGTAGTATACCGTTCTCTGGGGCCAACGTCCTGACTTTC
CASSIPFSGANVLTF
>once|TRBJ1-5|18|TRBD1|TRBV10-3
TGTGCCATCAGTGAGCCTTCTGGGGCGGCGGGACAGGGGGCGACCCAGCATTTT
CAISEPSGAAGQGATQHF
>.|TRBJ2-5|14|TRBD1|TRBV7-9
TGTGCCAGCAGCTTTCGAGACAGGGACGCGACCCAGTACTTC
CASSFRDRDATQYF
>.|TRBJ2-7|14|.|TRBV27
TGTGCCAGCAGTTTGCGGGGTAGCGGCTACGAGCAGTACTTC
CASSLRGSGYEQYF
>few|TRBJ1-6|13|TRBD1|TRBV28
TGTGCCAGCAGGACAGGGTATAATTCACCCCTCCACTTT
CASRTGYNSPLHF
>.|TRBJ1-4|15|.|TRBV6-5
TGTGCCAGCAGACTCCTCGACAGGAGCTCACGAAAACTGTTTTTT
CASRLLDRSSRKLFF
>.|TRBJ1-1|13|.|TRBV27
TGTGCCAGCAGCCCGAGCGGGGGAACTGAAGCTTTCTTT
CASSPSGGTEAFF
>.|TRBJ2-7|16|TRBD1|TRBV6-6
TGTGCCAGCAGTTACCGCAGAGACAGGGCCTCCTACGAGCAGTACTTC
CASSYRRDRASYEQYF
>once|TRBJ2-4|16|TRBD2|TRBV5-1
TGCGCCAGCACCGAGCGGGGGGGCCCTTCCAAAAACATTCAGTACTTC
CASTERGGPSKNIQYF
>.|TRBJ1-6|15|.|TRBV9
TGTGCCAGCAGCTTGGGGGCCGTGGGGACCTCACCCCTCCACTTT
CASSLGAVGTSPLHF
>.|TRBJ2-5|14|.|TRBV6-5
TGTGCCAGCAGTTACTCCAAGGGGTTAGAGACCCAGTACTTC
CASSYSKGLETQYF
>.|TRBJ1-1|14|.|TRBV19
TGTGCCAGTAGTATTCGAGGGGGGGACACTGAAGCTTTCTTT
CASSIRGGDTEAFF
>.|TRBJ2-3|15|TRBD1|TRBV7-3
TGTGCCAGCAGCCCCGGACAGGGCGGCGCAGATACGCAGTATTTT
CASSPGQGGADTQYF
>.|TRBJ2-7|16|TRBD1|TRBV5-8
TGTGCCAGCAGCGTAGCCGGGACAGAGCCCCCCTACGAGCAGTACTTC
CASSVAGTEPPYEQYF
>many|TRBJ1-6|14|.|TRBV19
TGTGCCAGTACGAGGGAACGGGCGAATTCACCCCTCCACTTT
CASTRERANSPLHF
>.|TRBJ1-3|17|.|TRBV29-1
TGCAGCGTTGAAGTCGGGCCGAGAAAGGAGGCTGGAAACACCATATATTTT
CSVEVGPRKEAGNTIYF
>.|TRBJ2-3|12|.|TRBV7-2
TGTGCCAGCAGTTCCAGGGGAGATACGCAGTATTTT
CASSSRGDTQYF
>.|TRBJ2-7|14|TRBD1|TRBV7-7
TGTGCTAGCAGCTTAGACCTAGGGGGCAGCGAGCAGTACTTC
CASSLDLGGSEQYF
>.|TRBJ2-2|15|TRBD1|TRBV9
TGTGCCAGCATCCCGGGACAGGTTAACACCGGGGAGCTGTTTTTT
CASIPGQVNTGELFF
>.|TRBJ2-3|16|TRBD2|TRBV4-2
TGTGCCAGCAGCCTAGCCCCGGGAGGGAGCACAGATACGCAGTATTTT
CASSLAPGGSTDTQYF
>.|TRBJ1-2|14|TRBD1|TRBV27
TGTGCCAGCAGTTCCTCCGGGACAGCATATGGCTACACCTTC
CASSSSGTAYGYTF
>few|TRBJ1-1|13|.|TRBV5-1
TGCGCCAGCAGCTTGGGAGCAGGGATTGAAGCTTTCTTT
CASSLGAGIEAFF
>.|TRBJ2-7|14|TRBD1|TRBV18
TGTGCCAGCTCACTAAGACAGGGATCCTACGAGCAGTACTTC
CASSLRQGSYEQYF
>.|TRBJ2-1|14|.|TRBV6-1
TGTGCCAGCGATCGAGCGAGCTCCTACAATGAGCAGTTCTTC
CASDRASSYNEQFF
>.|TRBJ1-6|17|.|TRBV30
TGTGCCTGGAGTTCCCGGACAGCTGCCCTTGGAAATTCACCCCTCCACTTT
CAWSSRTAALGNSPLHF
>.|TRBJ2-3|13|.|TRBV14
TGTGCCAGCAGGCAAAGACTCACAGATACGCAGTATTTT
CASRQRLTDTQYF
>.|TRBJ1-5|16|TRBD1|TRBV5-1
TGCGCCAGAGAGAGACCCCCGGGACAGGCAATCGAGCCCCAGCATTTT
CARERPPGQAIEPQHF
>.|TRBJ2-5|15|TRBD2|TRBV2
TGTGCCAGCAGTAGGCGGGGGACCCCCCACGAGACCCAGTACTTC
CASSRRGTPHETQYF
>few|TRBJ1-1|15|TRBD1|TRBV6-6
TGTGCCAGCTATAGAAAGCTGACAGGGAATAGTGAAGCTTTCTTT
CASYRKLTGNSEAFF
>few|TRBJ1-1|12|.|TRBV30
TGTGCCTGGAGTGTACAGGACCGTGAAGCTTTCTTT
CAWSVQDREAFF
>.|TRBJ2-7|15|TRBD1|TRBV5-1
TGCGCCAGCAGCTCTGGGGGACAGACCAGCTACGAGCAGTACTTC
CASSSGGQTSYEQYF
>.|TRBJ2-2|15|.|TRBV29-1
TGCAGCGCCGGAGGTCCCGCTGAGGGCACCGGGGAGCTGTTTTTT
CSAGGPAEGTGELFF
>.|TRBJ2-7|13|.|TRBV5-1
TGCGCCAGCAGCCAACAGGGCACCTACGAGCAGTACTTC
CASSQQGTYEQYF
>.|TRBJ2-7|16|TRBD2|TRBV4-1
TGCGCCAGCAGCCCCGGACTAGCGGGGGAGACCTACGAGCAGTACTTC
CASSPGLAGETYEQYF
>.|TRBJ1-1|13|.|TRBV7-9
TGTGCCAGCAGCTTTGGGGGCAACACTGAAGCTTTCTTT
CASSFGGNTEAFF
>.|TRBJ1-6|16|.|TRBV5-4
TGTGCCAGCAGCTTGGCAGGTCGCTCCTATAATTCACCCCTCCACTTT
CASSLAGRSYNSPLHF
>once|TRBJ1-4|16|.|TRBV5-1
TGCGCCAGCAGCTTGTTACAGGGTGCAACTAATGAAAAACTGTTTTTT
CASSLLQGATNEKLFF
>.|TRBJ2-2|14|.|TRBV25-1
TGTGCCAGCAGTGAAACAGGGTTTTTCGGGGAGCTGTTTTTT
CASSETGFFGELFF
>.|TRBJ2-7|12|.|TRBV4-2
TGTGCCAGCAGCCAAGGACACTACGAGCAGTACTTC
CASSQGHYEQYF
>few|TRBJ2-2|14|.|TRBV7-2
TGTGCCAGCTTGGAGGGGTTGGTCACCGGGGAGCTGTTTTTT
CASLEGLVTGELFF
>.|TRBJ2-1|16|.|TRBV4-1
TGCGCCAGCAGCCACGAGGCGGGGCCGGCCTACAATGAGCAGTTCTTC
CASSHEAGPAYNEQFF